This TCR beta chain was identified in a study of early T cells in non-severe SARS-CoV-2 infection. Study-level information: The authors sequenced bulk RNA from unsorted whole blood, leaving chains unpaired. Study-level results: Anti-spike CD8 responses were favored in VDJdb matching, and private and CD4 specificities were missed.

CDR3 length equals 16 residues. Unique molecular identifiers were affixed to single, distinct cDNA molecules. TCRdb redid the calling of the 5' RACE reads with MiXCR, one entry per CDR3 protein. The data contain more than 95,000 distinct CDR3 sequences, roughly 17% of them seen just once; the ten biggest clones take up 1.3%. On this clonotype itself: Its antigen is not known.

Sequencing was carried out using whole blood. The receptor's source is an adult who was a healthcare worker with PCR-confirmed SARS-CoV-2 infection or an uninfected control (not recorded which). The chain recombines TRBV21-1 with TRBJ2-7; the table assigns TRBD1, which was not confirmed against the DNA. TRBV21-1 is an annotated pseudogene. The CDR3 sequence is CASSSRCPQIRGCKYF. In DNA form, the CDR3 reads TGTGCCAGCAGCAGTAGGTGTCCCCAAATTAGGGGGTGCAAGTACTTC.